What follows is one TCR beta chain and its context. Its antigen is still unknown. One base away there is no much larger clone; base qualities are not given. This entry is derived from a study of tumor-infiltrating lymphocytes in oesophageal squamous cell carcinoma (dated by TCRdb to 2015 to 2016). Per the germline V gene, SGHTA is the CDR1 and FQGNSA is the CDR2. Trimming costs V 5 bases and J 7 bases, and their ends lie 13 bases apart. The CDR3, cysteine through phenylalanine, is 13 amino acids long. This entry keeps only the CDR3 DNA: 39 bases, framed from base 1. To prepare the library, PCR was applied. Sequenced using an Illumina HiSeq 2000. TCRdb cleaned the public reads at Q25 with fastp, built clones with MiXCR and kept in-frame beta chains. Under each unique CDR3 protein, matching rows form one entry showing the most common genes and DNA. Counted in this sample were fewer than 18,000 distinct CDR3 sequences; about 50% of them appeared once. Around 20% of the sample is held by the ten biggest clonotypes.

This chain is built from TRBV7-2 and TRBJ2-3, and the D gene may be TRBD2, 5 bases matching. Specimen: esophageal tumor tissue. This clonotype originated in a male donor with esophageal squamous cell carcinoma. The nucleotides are TGTGCCAGCAGCAACGACTACAAAAATACGCAGTATTTT. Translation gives CASSNDYKNTQYF.